This paragraph covers one TCR beta chain sequence. Trimming took 0 bases from V and 3 from J; bases not matched to a gene: 6. Germline lookup yields CDR1 SGDLS and CDR2 YYNGEE. This CDR3 comprises 16 residues. Residents of 24 US areas, aged roughly 18 to 90 years, made up the participants. Clinical histories supplied by participants themselves formed the basis of cohort assignment. This record comes from a study of blood T cell repertoires in COVID-19. Across the whole study: Nucleic acid was either cDNA or gDNA, and it came from T cells, B-cell-depleted T cells, or PBMCs.

In the source study's methods: Estimates of nucleated cell counts were drawn from the amplification of reference gene primers. Sequencing used immunoSEQ multiplex PCR; TCRdb keeps in-frame clones, though not all of them. From that table come the V and J calls and clone size; the DNA was used to work out D and trimming. The table has roughly 250,000 clones, approximately 90% seen once. Sequencing was performed on PBMCs or T cells enriched from blood (not recorded which). V gene TRBV9 combines with J gene TRBJ2-5, with 9 bases fitting TRBD2. This clonotype was sampled from a woman in her thirties or forties with acute COVID-19. The CDR3 sequence is CASSVEGLAGKETQYF. The DNA of the CDR3 is TGTGCCAGCAGCGTAGAAGGGCTAGCGGGGAAAGAGACCCAGTACTTC.